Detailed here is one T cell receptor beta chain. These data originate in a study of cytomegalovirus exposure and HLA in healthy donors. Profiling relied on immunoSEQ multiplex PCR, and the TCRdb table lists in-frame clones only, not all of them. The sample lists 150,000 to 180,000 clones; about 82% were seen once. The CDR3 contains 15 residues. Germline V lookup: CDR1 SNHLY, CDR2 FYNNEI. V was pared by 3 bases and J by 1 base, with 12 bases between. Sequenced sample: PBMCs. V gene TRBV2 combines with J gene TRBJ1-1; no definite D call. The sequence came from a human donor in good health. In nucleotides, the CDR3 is TGTGCCAGCAGTGATGTCGTCGACTCGAACACTGAAGCTTTCTTT. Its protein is CASSDVVDSNTEAFF.